One TCR beta chain is described in this entry. Germline CDR1 reads MDHEN; CDR2 reads SYDVKM. There are 14 residues in the CDR3. The V gene lost 6 bases and the J gene lost 4 bases, with 15 bases spanning the gap. CD8 cells regarded as naive lacked CD45RO, were positively chosen for CCR7, and omitted terminally differentiated effector memory CD45RA+ cells. The data derive from a study of shared clonotypes between healthy human individuals. The data were produced by immunoSEQ multiplex PCR, yet TCRdb's version contains in-frame clones alone and is incomplete. Of some 2 million clones in the sample, over 85% were seen once.

Input material: naive CD8+ T cells sorted from blood. The receptor was isolated from a man younger than 30 in good health. The chain combines TRBV28 with TRBJ1-2; the D is unclear. CDR3 residues: CASSTSPTSYGYTF. The CDR3 bases are TGTGCCAGCAGCACAAGCCCGACCTCCTATGGCTACACCTTC.